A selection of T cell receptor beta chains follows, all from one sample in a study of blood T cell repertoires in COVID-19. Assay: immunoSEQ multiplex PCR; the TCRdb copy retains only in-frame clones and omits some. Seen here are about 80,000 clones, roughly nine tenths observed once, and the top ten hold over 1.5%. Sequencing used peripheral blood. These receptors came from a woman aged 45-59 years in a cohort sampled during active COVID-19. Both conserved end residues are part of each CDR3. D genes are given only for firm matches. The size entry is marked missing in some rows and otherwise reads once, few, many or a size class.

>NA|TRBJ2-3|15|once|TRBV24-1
CATSRSGGLIDTQYF
TGTGCCACCAGTAGGAGTGGAGGGTTGATAGATACGCAGTATTTT
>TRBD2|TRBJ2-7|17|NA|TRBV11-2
CASSLEVVGLGSYEQYF
TGTGCCAGCAGCTTAGAGGTGGTGGGACTAGGATCCTACGAGCAGTACTTC
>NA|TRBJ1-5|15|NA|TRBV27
CASSPGAVSNQPQHF
TGTGCCAGCAGCCCAGGGGCCGTAAGCAATCAGCCCCAGCATTTT
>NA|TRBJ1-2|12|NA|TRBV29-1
CSVDTGSQRYTF
TGCAGCGTGGACACTGGTAGTCAGCGCTACACCTTC
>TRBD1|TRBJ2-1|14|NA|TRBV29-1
CSVGTGDSYNEQFF
TGCAGCGTTGGGACAGGCGACTCCTACAATGAGCAGTTCTTC
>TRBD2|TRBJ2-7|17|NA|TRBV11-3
CASSLSGTSGREYEQYF
TGTGCCAGCAGCTTAAGCGGGACTAGCGGGAGAGAATACGAGCAGTACTTC
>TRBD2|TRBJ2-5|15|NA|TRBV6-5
CASSFSGRAFETQYF
TGTGCCAGCAGCTTTAGCGGGAGGGCATTCGAGACCCAGTACTTC
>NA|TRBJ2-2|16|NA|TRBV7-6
CASSLASGVSTGELFF
TGTGCCAGCAGCTTAGCGTCCGGGGTCAGCACCGGGGAGCTGTTTTTT
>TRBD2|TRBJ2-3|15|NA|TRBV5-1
CASSGIAGGTDAQYF
TGCGCCAGCAGCGGAATAGCGGGGGGGACAGATGCGCAGTATTTT
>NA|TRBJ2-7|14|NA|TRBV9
CASSVGGSPYEQYF
TGTGCCAGCAGCGTAGGAGGGTCTCCCTACGAGCAGTACTTC
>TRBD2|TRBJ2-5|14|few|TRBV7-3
CASSSMGGIETQYF
TGTGCCAGCAGCTCAATGGGGGGGATAGAGACCCAGTACTTC
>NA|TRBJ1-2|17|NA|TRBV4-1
CASSQGPPRFTNYGYTF
TGCGCCAGCAGCCAAGGGCCCCCCAGGTTTACTAACTATGGCTACACCTTC
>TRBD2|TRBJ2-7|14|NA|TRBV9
CASSPRAGGGEQYF
TGTGCCAGCAGCCCACGAGCGGGAGGGGGCGAGCAGTACTTC
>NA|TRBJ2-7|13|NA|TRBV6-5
CASSSEARGEQYF
TGTGCCAGCAGTTCGGAGGCTCGTGGCGAGCAGTACTTC
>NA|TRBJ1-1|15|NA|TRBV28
CASSSPGTSPTEAFF
TGTGCCAGCAGCAGCCCTGGGACATCGCCCACTGAAGCTTTCTTT
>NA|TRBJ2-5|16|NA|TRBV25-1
CASSELGSGGDVAQYF
TGTGCCAGCAGTGAATTGGGTAGCGGCGGCGATGTGGCCCAGTACTTC
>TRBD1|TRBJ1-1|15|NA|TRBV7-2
CASRPDRGSGPEAFF
TGTGCCAGCAGGCCCGACAGGGGGTCAGGCCCTGAAGCTTTCTTT
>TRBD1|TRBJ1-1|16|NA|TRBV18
CASSAQGGNLNTEAFF
TGTGCCAGCTCAGCGCAGGGGGGAAACCTGAACACTGAAGCTTTCTTT
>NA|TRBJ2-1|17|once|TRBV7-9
CASSLPSEQVTYNEQFF
TGTGCCAGCAGCTTGCCCTCTGAACAGGTAACTTACAATGAGCAGTTCTTC
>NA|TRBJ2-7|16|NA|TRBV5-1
CASSLAPSRGTYEQYF
TGCGCCAGCAGCTTGGCGCCCTCCCGCGGGACCTACGAGCAGTACTTC
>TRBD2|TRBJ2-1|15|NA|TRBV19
CASRRASGTYNEQFF
TGTGCCAGTAGGCGAGCTAGCGGGACCTACAATGAGCAGTTCTTC
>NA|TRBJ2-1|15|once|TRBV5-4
CASSPTEGSYNEQFF
TGTGCCAGCAGCCCCACGGAGGGGTCCTACAATGAGCAGTTCTTC
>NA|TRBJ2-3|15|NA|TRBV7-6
CASSLGQTSTDTQYF
TGTGCCAGCAGCTTAGGGCAGACTAGCACAGATACGCAGTATTTT
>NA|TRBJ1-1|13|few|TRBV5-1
CASRDSQNTEAFF
TGCGCCAGCAGGGACAGCCAGAACACTGAAGCTTTCTTT
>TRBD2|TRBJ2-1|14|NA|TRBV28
CASKSGTSVNQQFF
TGTGCCAGCAAATCCGGGACTAGCGTCAATCAGCAGTTCTTC
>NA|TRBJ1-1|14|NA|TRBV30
CAWSGKGKNTEAFF
TGTGCCTGGAGTGGGAAGGGGAAGAACACTGAAGCTTTCTTT
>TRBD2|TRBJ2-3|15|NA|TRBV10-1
CASSRDPTSLDTQYF
TGCGCCAGCAGCCGCGACCCGACTAGCCTTGATACGCAGTATTTT
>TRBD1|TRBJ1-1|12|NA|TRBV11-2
CASSGTGVEAFF
TGTGCCAGCAGCGGAACAGGGGTCGAAGCTTTCTTT
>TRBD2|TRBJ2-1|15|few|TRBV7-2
CASRLGLAEGNEQFF
TGTGCCAGCAGATTAGGACTAGCGGAGGGGAATGAGCAGTTCTTC
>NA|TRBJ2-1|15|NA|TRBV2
CASSRTWATGDEQFF
TGTGCCAGCAGTCGGACTTGGGCGACGGGCGATGAGCAGTTCTTC
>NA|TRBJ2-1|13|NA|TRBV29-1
CSVESPAYNEQFF
TGCAGCGTTGAAAGTCCGGCCTACAATGAGCAGTTCTTC
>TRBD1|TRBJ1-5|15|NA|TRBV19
CASTFTGAGNQPQHF
TGTGCCAGTACCTTTACAGGGGCTGGCAATCAGCCCCAGCATTTT
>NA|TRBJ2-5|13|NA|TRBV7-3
CASSRTIQETQYF
TGTGCCAGCAGCCGGACAATCCAAGAGACCCAGTACTTC
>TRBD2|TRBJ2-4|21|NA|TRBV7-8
CASSLASGLAGGTIAKNIQYF
TGTGCCAGCAGCTTAGCATCGGGACTAGCGGGAGGGACGATAGCCAAAAACATTCAGTACTTC
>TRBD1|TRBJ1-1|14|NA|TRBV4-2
CASSQPDRVAEAFF
TGTGCCAGCAGCCAACCTGACAGGGTGGCTGAAGCTTTCTTT
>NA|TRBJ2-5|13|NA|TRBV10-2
CASSDRGFETQYF
TGCGCCAGCAGTGATAGGGGATTTGAGACCCAGTACTTC
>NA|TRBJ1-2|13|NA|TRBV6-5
CASRPTGPYGYTF
TGTGCCAGCAGACCGACAGGCCCCTATGGCTACACCTTC
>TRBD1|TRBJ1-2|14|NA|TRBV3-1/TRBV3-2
CASSLGQGSYGYTF
TGTGCCAGCAGCCTCGGACAGGGATCTTATGGCTACACCTTC
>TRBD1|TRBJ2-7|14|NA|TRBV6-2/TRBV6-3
CASSPDRVILEQYF
TGTGCCAGCAGCCCGGACAGGGTCATACTCGAGCAGTACTTC
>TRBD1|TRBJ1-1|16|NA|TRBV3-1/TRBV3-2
CASSQATGLGNTEAFF
TGTGCCAGCAGCCAAGCGACAGGGCTAGGGAACACTGAAGCTTTCTTT
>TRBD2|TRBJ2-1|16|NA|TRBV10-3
CAIRHSAGGGVNEQFF
TGTGCCATCAGGCATTCGGCGGGGGGCGGCGTGAATGAGCAGTTCTTC
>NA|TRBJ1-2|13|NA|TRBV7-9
CASSLVQGGGYTF
TGTGCCAGCAGCTTAGTACAGGGTGGAGGCTACACCTTC
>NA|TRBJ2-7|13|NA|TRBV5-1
CASSLDRAYEQYF
TGCGCCAGCAGCTTGGACAGGGCCTACGAGCAGTACTTC
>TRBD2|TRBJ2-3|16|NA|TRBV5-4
CASSPRTSGSTDTQYF
TGTGCCAGCAGCCCCAGGACTAGCGGGAGCACAGATACGCAGTATTTT
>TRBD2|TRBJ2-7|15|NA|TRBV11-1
CASSYTGGPSYEQYF
TGTGCCAGCAGCTACACGGGAGGACCTTCCTACGAGCAGTACTTC
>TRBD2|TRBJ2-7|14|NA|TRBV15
CATSRGGGSYEQYF
TGTGCCACCAGCAGAGGGGGGGGTTCCTACGAGCAGTACTTC
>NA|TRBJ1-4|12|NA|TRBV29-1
CSVDLLFAKLFF
TGCAGCGTTGACTTACTGTTCGCGAAACTGTTTTTT
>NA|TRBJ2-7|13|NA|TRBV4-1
CASSHPGLYEQYF
TGCGCCAGCAGCCACCCGGGACTCTACGAGCAGTACTTC
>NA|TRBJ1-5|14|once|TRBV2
CASSERGSNQPQHF
TGTGCCAGCAGTGAAAGGGGTAGCAATCAGCCCCAGCATTTT
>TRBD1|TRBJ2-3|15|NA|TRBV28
CASTPSRGPTDTQYF
TGTGCCAGCACTCCTAGTAGGGGGCCCACAGATACGCAGTATTTT
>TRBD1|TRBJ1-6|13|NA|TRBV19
CASAGQGISPLHF
TGTGCCAGTGCCGGACAGGGAATTTCACCCCTCCACTTT
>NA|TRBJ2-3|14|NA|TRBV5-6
CASSFGGRTDTQYF
TGTGCCAGCAGCTTCGGCGGCCGCACAGATACGCAGTATTTT
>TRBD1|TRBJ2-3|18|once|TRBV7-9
CASSPPRDRGNSADTQYF
TGTGCCAGCAGCCCACCGCGGGACAGGGGGAACTCGGCAGATACGCAGTATTTT
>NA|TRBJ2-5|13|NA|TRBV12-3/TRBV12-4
CASSSTGSETQYF
TGTGCCAGCAGTTCAACAGGGTCGGAGACCCAGTACTTC
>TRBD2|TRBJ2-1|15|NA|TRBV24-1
CATSDPGLARDEQFF
TGTGCCACCAGTGATCCGGGACTAGCCCGCGATGAGCAGTTCTTC
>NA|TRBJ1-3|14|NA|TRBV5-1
CASSRDNSGNTIYF
TGCGCCAGCAGCAGGGACAACTCTGGAAACACCATATATTTT
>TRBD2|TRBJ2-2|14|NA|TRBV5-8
CASSFGGVAGELFF
TGTGCCAGCAGCTTCGGGGGGGTAGCCGGGGAGCTGTTTTTT
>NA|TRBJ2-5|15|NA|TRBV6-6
CASSPRQNKGETQYF
TGTGCCAGCAGTCCAAGACAGAACAAAGGGGAGACCCAGTACTTC
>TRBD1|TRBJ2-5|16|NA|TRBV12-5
CASGRGGEGTGETQYF
TGTGCTAGTGGCCGCGGCGGGGAGGGGACAGGGGAGACCCAGTACTTC